This TCR beta chain was captured in a study of OX40 agonist ivuxolimab in advanced cancers. Study-level background: Participants averaged approximately 60 years of age (range roughly 23 to 90) and were 82.7% male.

Some clones are missing from TCRdb's copy, which holds only in-frame ones; the method was immunoSEQ multiplex PCR. This sample carries about 82,000 clones, around 84% of them seen once, and the ten largest clones take around 6%. Broader study findings: The average count of expanded clones was higher among CD8+ T cells than among CD4+.

Regarding this clone: What it recognizes is unknown.

With V trimmed by 2 bases and J by 2 bases, 6 bases remained unmatched. The CDR3 runs to 16 residues. The germline gives CDR1 LGHNA, CDR2 YNFKEQ. The rearrangement uses TRBV4-2 and TRBJ1-5, with 7 nucleotides matching TRBD1. The sequences come from CD4+ or CD8+ T cells sorted from blood, collected in a trial of the OX40 agonist ivuxolimab. The source is an adult with an advanced solid tumor such as melanoma, head and neck, liver or kidney cancer. CDR3 loop: CASSQLTGARNQPQHF. Written as DNA, the CDR3 is TGTGCCAGCAGCCAATTAACAGGGGCACGCAATCAGCCCCAGCATTTT.